This T cell receptor (beta chain) appears in the sequencing data of a study of shared clonotypes between healthy human individuals. Terminally differentiated effector memory CD45RA+ cells were excluded by CCR7 positive selection of CD45RO-negative cells. Study donors comprised healthy, HIV-negative adults devoid of recent acute infection or vaccination. Profiled with immunoSEQ multiplex PCR; TCRdb holds only in-frame clones, not every one. The sample holds fewer than 1 million clones; about 97% are singletons and the top ten take less than 0.25%. This CDR3 contains 13 residues. Germline CDR1 is SSHAT and CDR2 is FNYEAQ (reference sequence). The V and J ends lost 1 base and 6 bases respectively, with 10 bases between them. This clone came up once.

The sequencing input was naive CD8+ T cells sorted from blood. The clonotype was recovered from a young man in good health. J is TRBJ2-7 and V is TRBV7-7; weak D call: TRBD2 (6 bases). The CDR3 DNA reads as TGTGCCAGCAGCTTAGACGGAGGGGCCGAGCAGTACTTC. Translated: CASSLDGGAEQYF.